This T cell receptor (beta chain) was documented in a study of control samples from healthy donors and cancer patients (dated by TCRdb to about 2020). Library preparation employed the immunoSEQ multiplex PCR assay. Entries here come from immuneACCESS through TCRdb and include only in-frame sequences with V and J called. Some clones fail to appear in such tables; in the studies checked, an unresolved V gene covers under half of the shortfall, and the cause of the remainder is unknown. Recorded for this sample are 200,000 or so clones; roughly 94% of them occurred a single time. 1.5% of the sample rests with the top ten. This clone has a single count. There is no known antigen for this receptor. It has no much larger one-base neighbor in the sample; base qualities were not kept. At the junction V is shortened by 3 bases and J by 4 bases; bases outside the gene matches: 3. The CDR3 numbers 14 residues from cysteine through phenylalanine. Just the 42-base CDR3 DNA is kept, in frame starting at base 1. Via the germline V gene, CDR1 is SGHAT and CDR2 FQNNGV.

The sample taken for sequencing was blood. The V gene is TRBV11-2 and the J gene is TRBJ1-2; 9 of the junction bases match TRBD1. The TCR was taken from a man in his forties or fifties in good health. Here is the DNA: TGTGCCAGCAGCTTCGACAGGGGGGCCTATGGCTACACCTTC. This translates into CASSFDRGAYGYTF.